The 4 T cell receptor beta chains below were found in one sample sequenced in a study of technical replicates of blood from several donors. Sequenced by immunoSEQ multiplex PCR; TCRdb stores in-frame clones only, minus some. Of roughly 80,000 clones in the sample, about 94% were seen once. The sequenced sample consisted of T cells isolated from PBMCs. Every receptor here comes from a human donor in good health.

The genes are TRBV7-3 and TRBJ2-5, with 9 bases identical to TRBD1. The germline CDR1 and CDR2 sequences are SGHTA and FQGTGA. With V trimmed by 4 bases and J by 2 bases, 11 bases remained unmatched. CDR3 length: 17 amino acids. In DNA, the CDR3 is TGTGCCAGCAGCTCCCTGACAGGGGGAGGGAATCAAGAGACCCAGTACTTC. Protein product: CASSSLTGGGNQETQYF.

The chain combines TRBV9 with TRBJ2-1, with 10 bases fitting TRBD2. CDR1 is SGDLS, CDR2 YYNGEE, per germline. V shed 3 bases and J 7 bases; nucleotides not matched to a gene: 10. The CDR3 spans 16 residues. The CDR3 reads CASSGRLAGWENEQFF. The CDR3 DNA reads as TGTGCCAGCAGCGGACGACTAGCGGGTTGGGAGAATGAGCAGTTCTTC.

The CDR3 sequence is CASSLGTGAGYEQYF. The CDR3 DNA reads TGCGCCAGCAGCTTAGGGACAGGGGCCGGCTACGAGCAGTACTTC. V and J are TRBV4-3 and TRBJ2-7; 10 bases agree with TRBD1. CDR3 length equals 15 residues. Germline V gene data show CDR1 as LGHNA and CDR2 as YSLEER. V was clipped by 5 bases and J by 3 bases; unmatched bases: 7.

The chain recombines TRBV5-1 with TRBJ2-5, with a tentative D call TRBD1 (6 bases). Germline V gene sequence: CDR1 SGHRS, CDR2 YFSETQ. The V end lost 3 bases, the J end lost 4 bases, and 10 bases lay between the germline ends. The CDR3 sequence is 13 residues long. This CDR3 reads CASSYTGRETQYF. The CDR3 nucleotides read TGCGCCAGCAGCTATACAGGGAGAGAGACCCAGTACTTC. The complete variable domain, with remaining parts taken from reference TRBV5-1 and TRBJ2-5, reads KAGVTQTPRYLIKTRGQQVTLSCSPISGHRSVSWYQQTPGQGLQFLFEYFSETQRNKGNFPGRFSGRQFSNSRSEMNVSTLELGDSALYLCASSYTGRETQYFGPGTRLLVL.